Described below is a single TCR beta chain sequence and its context. Its target is unknown. There are 16 residues in the CDR3. V shed 0 bases and J shed 2 bases, with 11 bases lying between them. Germline values: CDR1 LGHNA, CDR2 YNFKEQ. RNA transcripts were the template for amplifying TCR beta CDR3 regions. HTBI primers drove first-round RT-PCR of the TCR CDR3. Each CDR3 protein gets one entry after TCRdb re-called the multiplex PCR reads with MiXCR. The repertoire holds roughly 200,000 distinct CDR3 sequences, with about a sixth as singletons. Stable Graves' hyperthyroidism denoted no ophthalmopathy progression over 18 months. Not enrolled were patients with uncontrolled infection, other autoimmune disease, pregnancy or lactation. This sample was included in a study of T cells in Graves' hyperthyroidism and ophthalmopathy. Study-wide points: It was a median roughly six months before onset that the model predicted ophthalmopathy.

The chain employs TRBV4-2 and TRBJ1-5; D perhaps matches TRBD1 (5 bases). The sample taken for sequencing was blood. The receptor was isolated from a middle-aged man with Graves' hyperthyroidism. As DNA, the CDR3 is TGTGCCAGCAGCCAAGATCAAGGGGTAGGCAATCAGCCCCAGCATTTT. This translates into CASSQDQGVGNQPQHF.